The 32 T cell receptor beta chains presented below share a single source sample, sequenced in a study of blood T cell repertoires in COVID-19. This table comes from immunoSEQ multiplex PCR, and its TCRdb copy is limited to in-frame clones, with some not included. Here the sample spans 70,000 to 95,000 clones, about 81% being singletons. The specimen sequenced was peripheral blood. These receptors all come from a human donor in a cohort sampled during active COVID-19.

The chain is built from TRBV30 and TRBJ1-2, with D maybe TRBD1 (5 bases). Germline V lookup: CDR1 GTSNPN, CDR2 SVGIG (reference sequence). The CDR3 extends over 17 amino acids. The V gene lost 0 bases and the J gene lost 6 bases, with 23 bases spanning the gap. The CDR3 DNA is TGTGCCTGGAGTGTACCCTATATCGCAAGGGGTTACGATGGCTACACCTTC. Translating gives CAWSVPYIARGYDGYTF.

V is TRBV19 and J is TRBJ1-5, with 10 bases fitting TRBD1. CDR3 size: 16 residues. Germline assignment: CDR1 LNHDA and CDR2 SQIVND (reference sequence). Trimming cost V 4 bases and J 5 bases; bases outside gene matches: 8. The CDR3 spells CASSTETGGIYQPQHF. DNA for the CDR3: TGTGCCAGTAGTACCGAGACAGGGGGCATTTATCAGCCCCAGCATTTT.

This clone has only one observation. The V gene is TRBV18, the J gene TRBJ2-2; 13 nucleotides line up with TRBD2. This CDR3 has 17 amino acids. Germline V gene lookup returns CDR1 KGHSH and CDR2 LQKENI. The trim removed 4 bases at V and 1 base at J, leaving 3 bases unmatched. The CDR3 loop reads CASSLGLAGLNTGELFF. The CDR3 DNA reads TGTGCCAGCTCACTGGGACTAGCGGGGCTGAACACCGGGGAGCTGTTTTTT.

V usage is TRBV30 and J usage is TRBJ1-2; D gene unclear. This CDR3 is 13 amino acids long. Germline CDR1 and CDR2: GTSNPN and SVGIG (reference sequence). V was clipped by 3 bases and J by 0 bases, with 8 bases between them. The DNA of the CDR3 is TGTGCCTGGAGCACCGGAGCTAACTATGGCTACACCTTC. Translation gives CAWSTGANYGYTF.

This clone showed up just once. The CDR3 sequence is CASSTQGAGRQETQYF. In DNA form, the CDR3 reads TGTGCCAGCAGTACCCAGGGAGCGGGCCGCCAAGAGACCCAGTACTTC. V is TRBV6-2 or TRBV6-3 and J is TRBJ2-5, with D maybe TRBD2 (6 bases). Germline assignment: CDR1 MNHEY and CDR2 SVGEGT. V was cut by 5 bases and J by 1 base, with 17 bases left in between. There are 16 residues in the CDR3.

The chain couples TRBV29-1 to TRBJ1-2; a possible D gene is TRBD1 (6 bases). The germline V gene has CDR1 SQVTM and CDR2 ANQGSEA. CDR3 length equals 12 residues. V gave up 5 bases and J gave up 8 bases, with 15 bases separating them. DNA of the CDR3: TGCAGCGTTATTTCAGGGGAATGGGGCTACACCTTC. Translating gives CSVISGEWGYTF. Full variable domain (remainder filled in from reference TRBV29-1 and TRBJ1-2): SAVISQKPSRDICQRGTSLTIQCQVDSQVTMMFWYRQQPGQSLTLIATANQGSEATYESGFVIDKFPISRPNLTFSTLTVSNMSPEDSSIYLCSVISGEWGYTFGSGTRLTVV.

CDR3 loop: CASGGGTNEQFF. CDR3 nucleotides: TGTGCCAGCGGGGGGGGGACTAATGAGCAGTTCTTC. The chain combines TRBV28 with TRBJ2-1; 7 bases line up with TRBD2. CDR3 size: 12 residues. The trim removed 8 bases at V and 7 bases at J, leaving 5 bases unmatched. Germline V gives CDR1 MDHEN, CDR2 SYDVKM.

V is TRBV3-1 (or the pseudogene TRBV3-2) and J is TRBJ2-3; 11 positions match TRBD2. The V gene end was trimmed by 3 bases and the J gene end by 2 bases; junction bases not matched to a gene: 7. The CDR3 covers 17 residues. Germline loops: CDR1 LGHDT, CDR2 YNNKEL (reference sequence). CDR3 sequence (DNA): TGTGCCAGCAGCCAGAGAGTAGCGGGGGGGATCACAGATACGCAGTATTTT. Residues: CASSQRVAGGITDTQYF.

The J gene is TRBJ2-3, the V gene TRBV19; D might be TRBD1 (5 bases). Germline loops: CDR1 LNHDA, CDR2 SQIVND (reference sequence). Between the trimmed V and J ends, which lost 5 bases and 6 bases, there was a span of 21 bases. CDR3 length equals 16 residues. The CDR3 sequence: CASSGMGSPNRDTQYF. The CDR3 DNA reads as TGTGCCAGTAGTGGGATGGGATCCCCTAACAGGGATACGCAGTATTTT.

The rearrangement links TRBV19 to TRBJ1-3; tentative D call: TRBD1 (6 bases). Germline V gene sequence: CDR1 LNHDA, CDR2 SQIVND (reference sequence). This CDR3 region has 16 residues. V lost 1 base, J lost 4 bases, and 14 bases lay in between. The CDR3 protein is CASSIVLGAAGNTIYF. In DNA, the CDR3 is TGTGCCAGTAGTATAGTGTTGGGGGCAGCCGGAAACACCATATATTTT. Full variable domain (missing parts from reference TRBV19 and TRBJ1-3): DGGITQSPKYLFRKEGQNVTLSCEQNLNHDAMYWYRQDPGQGLRLIYYSQIVNDFQKGDIAEGYSVSREKKESFPLTVTSAQKNPTAFYLCASSIVLGAAGNTIYFGEGSWLTVV.

The V call is TRBV20-1, the J call TRBJ1-1; 7 bases are shared with TRBD1. The length of the CDR3 is 11 residues. With V trimmed by 8 bases and J by 4 bases, 4 bases remained unmatched. From germline, CDR1 is DFQATT and CDR2 SNEGSKA (reference sequence). CDR3 residues: CSQRGPTEAFF. For the CDR3, the DNA is TGCAGTCAGAGGGGGCCCACTGAAGCTTTCTTT.

V and J are TRBV27 and TRBJ1-6; no definite D call. Germline V gene sequence: CDR1 MNHEY, CDR2 SMNVEV (reference sequence). The CDR3 extends over 14 amino acids. The V end was cut by 6 bases, the J end by 9 bases, with 15 bases between. The CDR3 sequence: CASRPREVASPLHF. Here the CDR3 DNA reads TGTGCCAGCAGACCAAGGGAGGTCGCTTCACCCCTCCACTTT.

The chain is built from TRBV9 and TRBJ2-3, with D possibly matching TRBD2 (5 bases). CDR1 is SGDLS and CDR2 is YYNGEE in the germline V gene. The germline V and J ends were trimmed by 0 bases and 5 bases, with 19 bases remaining between them. This CDR3 contains 17 residues. The CDR3, as DNA: TGTGCCAGCAGCGTAGGGCGAGGGCTAGCACCCCAAGATACGCAGTATTTT. It yields the protein CASSVGRGLAPQDTQYF. Based on the CDR3 plus reference TRBV9 and TRBJ2-3, the full variable domain is DSGVTQTPKHLITATGQRVTLRCSPRSGDLSVYWYQQSLDQGLQFLIQYYNGEERAKGNILERFSAQQFPDLHSELNLSSLELGDSALYFCASSVGRGLAPQDTQYFGPGTRLTVL.

For the CDR3, the DNA is TGTGCCAGCAGCCTCTCGACAGGAGATAATGAAAAACTGTTTTTT. This sequence encodes CASSLSTGDNEKLFF. The rearrangement uses TRBV7-2 and TRBJ1-4; tentatively, D is TRBD1 (6 bases). V lost 5 bases to trimming and J lost 4 bases, with 14 bases between them. Germline V CDR1 and CDR2: SGHTA, FQGNSA. This CDR3 comprises 15 residues.

The V gene is TRBV4-1, the J gene TRBJ1-1; TRBD1 is a possible D gene (6 bases). V lost 4 bases, J lost 0 bases, and 15 bases lay in between. The CDR3 length is 16 residues. In germline, CDR1 is MGHRA, CDR2 YSYEKL. In nucleotides, the CDR3 is TGCGCCAGCAGCCCAGGGGAAAGGTCTCTGAACACTGAAGCTTTCTTT. This gives the protein CASSPGERSLNTEAFF.

The CDR3 nucleotides are TGTGCCAGCAGCCAGCTGACTCTCTCCTATAATTCACCCCTCCACTTT. It codes for CASSQLTLSYNSPLHF. The V gene is TRBV28, the J gene TRBJ1-6; D is uncertain. The V and J ends lost 6 bases and 0 bases respectively, with 12 bases between them. This CDR3 spans 16 amino acids. Germline CDR1 and CDR2: MDHEN and SYDVKM. Full variable domain (missing parts from reference TRBV28 and TRBJ1-6): DVKVTQSSRYLVKRTGEKVFLECVQDMDHENMFWYRQDPGLGLRLIYFSYDVKMKEKGDIPEGYSVSREKKERFSLILESASTNQTSMYLCASSQLTLSYNSPLHFGNGTRLTVT.

V and J are TRBV10-3 and TRBJ1-4; D is possibly TRBD1 (5 bases). The V end lost 4 bases, the J end lost 5 bases, and 11 bases lay between the germline ends. Germline V gene data show CDR1 as ENHRY and CDR2 as SYGVKD. This CDR3 is 14 amino acids long. CDR3 protein: CAISGTGTNEKLFF. CDR3 in DNA: TGTGCCATCAGTGGAACAGGCACAAATGAAAAACTGTTTTTT.

V gene TRBV5-5 combines with J gene TRBJ2-7, with 9 bases that match TRBD2. Germline assignment: CDR1 SGHKS and CDR2 YYEKEE (reference sequence). This CDR3 has 15 amino acids. V shed 0 bases and J 1 base; nucleotides not matched to a gene: 2. This CDR3 reads CASSLGLAVSYEQYF. Here the CDR3 DNA reads TGTGCCAGCAGCTTGGGACTAGCGGTGTCCTACGAGCAGTACTTC.

The chain couples TRBV7-9 to TRBJ1-4, with TRBD1 matching over 9 bases. Germline lookup yields CDR1 SEHNR and CDR2 FQNEAQ (reference sequence). V shed 3 bases, J shed 10 bases, and the junction held 3 bases outside the gene matches. This CDR3 has 13 amino acids. In DNA, the CDR3 is TGTGCCAGCAGCTTCACAGGGGGCGGAAAACTGTTTTTT. It specifies CASSFTGGGKLFF.

The CDR3 protein is CASSPTGANNNYGYTF. For the CDR3, the DNA is TGTGCCAGCAGCCCGACAGGGGCGAATAATAACTATGGCTACACCTTC. This rearrangement joins TRBV5-5 to TRBJ1-2, with 8 bases aligning to TRBD1. V gave up 4 bases and J gave up 1 base; unmatched junction bases: 9. The CDR3 loop spans 16 amino acids. Germline loops: CDR1 SGHKS, CDR2 YYEKEE (reference sequence).

The chain has TRBV11-2 and TRBJ2-1, with a possible D match to TRBD2 (5 bases). This CDR3 has 16 residues. Germline assignment: CDR1 SGHAT and CDR2 FQNNGV. Between the trimmed V and J ends, which lost 0 bases and 0 bases, there was a span of 9 bases. The CDR3 is CASSLDHGDSYNEQFF. Here the CDR3 DNA reads TGTGCCAGCAGCTTAGATCACGGGGACTCCTACAATGAGCAGTTCTTC.

The J gene is TRBJ1-1, the V gene TRBV7-2, with D uncertain. Per germline, CDR1 SGHTA and CDR2 FQGNSA. V was cut by 6 bases and J by 1 base, with 9 bases left in between. This CDR3 has 13 amino acids. CDR3 sequence: CASSYTANTEAFF. The CDR3 nucleotides read TGTGCCAGCAGTTACACAGCGAACACTGAAGCTTTCTTT.

This chain links TRBV6-5 with TRBJ1-2; 8 positions agree with TRBD1. CDR1 is MNHEY, CDR2 SVGAGI, per germline. V was clipped by 6 bases and J by 1 base; unmatched bases: 4. This CDR3 has 14 amino acids. The chain's CDR3 is CASSTGGNNYGYTF. The CDR3 DNA is TGTGCCAGCAGCACAGGGGGGAATAACTATGGCTACACCTTC.

This chain uses TRBV5-1 with TRBJ2-3; D uncertain. The CDR3 extends over 13 amino acids. Germline V CDR1 and CDR2: SGHRS, YFSETQ. Between the trimmed V and J ends, which lost 0 bases and 2 bases, there was a span of 4 bases. CDR3 nucleotide sequence: TGCGCCAGCAGCTTGGGCGCCACAGATACGCAGTATTTT. Protein product: CASSLGATDTQYF.

The chain carries TRBV9 and TRBJ1-6, with unresolved D. Germline V lookup: CDR1 SGDLS, CDR2 YYNGEE. Trimming removed 2 bases from V and 6 bases from J, with 9 bases in between. The CDR3 spans 14 residues. CDR3 protein: CASSVGSFNSPLHF. CDR3 sequence (DNA): TGTGCCAGCAGCGTGGGCAGCTTTAATTCACCCCTCCACTTT.

The rearrangement joins TRBV7-2 to TRBJ2-3; D ambiguous. Trimming stripped 5 bases from V and 2 bases from J, with 14 bases between. Germline lookup yields CDR1 SGHTA and CDR2 FQGNSA. The CDR3 length is 15 residues. The CDR3 is CASSPSPIPTDTQYF. CDR3 nucleotide sequence: TGTGCCAGCAGCCCGTCGCCTATTCCCACAGATACGCAGTATTTT.

The chain has TRBV3-1 (or the pseudogene TRBV3-2) and TRBJ1-2, with 8 bases identical to TRBD1. The V segment lost 2 bases and the J segment 7 bases; nucleotides outside the gene matches: 12. Germline CDR1 is LGHDT and CDR2 is YNNKEL (reference sequence). The CDR3 sequence is 16 residues long. The CDR3 loop is CASSQLDRAPSGGYTF. The CDR3 nucleotides read TGTGCCAGCAGCCAATTGGACAGGGCACCATCTGGTGGCTACACCTTC.

The chain has TRBV4-3 and TRBJ2-2, with a tentative D call TRBD1 (6 bases). In germline, CDR1 is LGHNA, CDR2 YSLEER. Trimming cost V 4 bases and J 1 base, with 19 bases left between them. This CDR3 spans 18 amino acids. The CDR3 spells CASSLAPTGPLNTGELFF. Here the CDR3 DNA reads TGCGCCAGCAGCCTTGCCCCGACAGGACCCTTGAACACCGGGGAGCTGTTTTTT.

The chain recombines TRBV24-1 with TRBJ2-3; D is uncertain. V lost 12 bases, J lost 4 bases, and 16 bases lay in between. The CDR3 length is 13 residues. CDR1 KGHDR and CDR2 SFDVKD come from the germline V gene. CDR3 in DNA: TGTGCCTCCACCGACTCAAACGCAGATACGCAGTATTTT. Translated, it gives CASTDSNADTQYF.

This clone has just a few counts. The chain couples TRBV3-1 (or the pseudogene TRBV3-2) to TRBJ1-3; D is possibly TRBD1 (6 bases). Germline V gene lookup returns CDR1 LGHDT and CDR2 YNNKEL (reference sequence). V was cut by 3 bases and J by 1 base, with 10 bases left in between. CDR3 length equals 15 residues. The DNA of the CDR3 is TGTGCCAGCAGCCACAGGGGATTTTCTGGAAACACCATATATTTT. Translated: CASSHRGFSGNTIYF.

The chain joins TRBV5-1 to TRBJ2-5; the match to TRBD1 covers 7 bases. V lost 7 bases, J lost 5 bases, and 14 bases stayed unmatched. Germline CDR1 reads SGHRS; CDR2 reads YFSETQ. The CDR3 is 15 residues long. CDR3 amino acids: CASERQGSAAETQYF. The CDR3 nucleotides are TGCGCCAGCGAACGACAGGGATCCGCCGCGGAGACCCAGTACTTC.

The sample holds a few counts of this clone. This rearrangement joins TRBV19 to TRBJ1-5, with TRBD1 identical over 8 bases. CDR1 and CDR2 (germline): LNHDA, SQIVND (reference sequence). This CDR3 comprises 13 residues. With 9 bases clipped from V and 7 bases from J, the junction kept 8 bases outside the gene matches. The CDR3, as DNA: TGTGCCAGCGTAACAGGGGGAGGACAGCCCCAGCATTTT. It translates to CASVTGGGQPQHF.